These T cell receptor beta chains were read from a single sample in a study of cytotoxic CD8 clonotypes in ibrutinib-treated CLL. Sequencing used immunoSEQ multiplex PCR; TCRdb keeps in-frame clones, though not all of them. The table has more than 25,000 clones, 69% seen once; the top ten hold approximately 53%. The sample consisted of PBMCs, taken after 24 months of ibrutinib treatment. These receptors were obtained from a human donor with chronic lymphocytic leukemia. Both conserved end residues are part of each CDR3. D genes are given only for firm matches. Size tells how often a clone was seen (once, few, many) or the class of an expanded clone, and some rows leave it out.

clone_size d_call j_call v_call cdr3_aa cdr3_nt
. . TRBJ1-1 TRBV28 CASSLDLRRNTEAFF TGTGCCAGCAGCCTCGATCTCCGAAGGAACACTGAAGCTTTCTTT
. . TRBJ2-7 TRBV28 CASSSPYEQYF TGTGCCAGCAGTTCCCCCTACGAGCAGTACTTC
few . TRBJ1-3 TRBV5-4 CASSSRQGAGNTIYF TGTGCCAGCAGCTCCCGCCAGGGAGCTGGAAACACCATATATTTT
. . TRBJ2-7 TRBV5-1 CASSLPGPYEQYF TGTGCCAGCAGCTTGCCGGGGCCCTACGAGCAGTACTTC
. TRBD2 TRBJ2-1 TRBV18 CASSTPSGGANEQFF TGTGCCAGCTCAACTCCTAGCGGGGGGGCTAATGAGCAGTTCTTC
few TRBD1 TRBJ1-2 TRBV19 CASTPGQGAGYGYTF TGTGCCAGCACACCGGGACAGGGGGCCGGCTATGGCTACACCTTC
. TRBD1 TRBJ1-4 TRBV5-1 CASSLEATGLGKLFF TGCGCCAGCAGCTTGGAAGCGACAGGGCTGGGAAAACTGTTTTTT
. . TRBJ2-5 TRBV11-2 CASSLGAGTQYF TGTGCCAGCAGCTTAGGAGCCGGGACCCAGTACTTC
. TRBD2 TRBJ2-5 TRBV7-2 CASSRGGQETQYF TGTGCCAGCAGCCGCGGGGGCCAAGAGACCCAGTACTTC
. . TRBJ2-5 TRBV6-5 CASSPQPGMIETQYF TGTGCCAGCAGTCCGCAGCCGGGGATGATAGAGACCCAGTACTTC
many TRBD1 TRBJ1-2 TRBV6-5 CASSRQGGNDGYTF TGTGCCAGCAGTCGACAGGGAGGGAACGATGGCTACACCTTC
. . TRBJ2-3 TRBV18 CASSPPSHGTDTQYF TGTGCCAGCTCACCACCTAGTCATGGGACAGATACGCAGTATTTT
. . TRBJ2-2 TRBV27 CASSPETGELFF TGTGCCAGCAGTCCCGAGACCGGGGAGCTGTTTTTT
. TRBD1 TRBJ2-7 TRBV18 CASSADRGGQYF TGTGCCAGCTCAGCAGACAGGGGTGGGCAGTACTTC
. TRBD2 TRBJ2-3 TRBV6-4 CASKASGEADTQYF TGTGCCAGCAAGGCGAGCGGGGAAGCAGATACGCAGTATTTT